The 2 T cell receptor beta chains presented below share a single source sample, sequenced in a study of cytomegalovirus exposure and HLA in healthy donors. The PCR contained 60 Vbeta and 13 Jbeta primers. The protocol was immunoSEQ multiplex PCR, while the TCRdb copy is restricted to in-frame clones and leaves out a portion. In the table there are about 150,000 clones, around three quarters of which are singletons. Specimen: PBMCs. Receptors originate from a man in his thirties or forties in good health.

The V gene is TRBV15, the J gene TRBJ2-5, with TRBD2 as a possible D gene (7 bases). CDR1 and CDR2 (germline): LNHNV, YYDKDF (reference sequence). The CDR3 extends over 15 amino acids. Between the trimmed V and J ends, which lost 5 bases and 3 bases, there was a span of 16 bases. CDR3 DNA sequence: TGTGCCACCAGCGGGGGGGGGCTGGGGGAAGAGACCCAGTACTTC. Residues: CATSGGGLGEETQYF.

Comment on this clone: The germline gene is not matched at one end of the junction; a read error may be the cause. The chain employs TRBV7-9 and TRBJ2-2; 10 bases match TRBD1. This CDR3 comprises 15 residues. Germline V gene lookup returns CDR1 SEHNR and CDR2 FQNEAQ (reference sequence). CDR3 loop: CSSSSGTGALGELFF. The CDR3, as DNA: TGTTCCAGCAGCTCAGGGACAGGGGCTCTCGGGGAGCTGTTTTTT.